This T cell receptor (beta chain) was found in a study of post-analysis software for immune sequencing data. Study-wide findings and caveats: Strong co-clustering by F measure was seen for same-batch samples.

This clonotype was recorded a few times. Its antigen is currently unknown. Researchers reported that TCR beta cDNA libraries carried unique molecular identifiers. TCRdb re-called the PCR reads with MiXCR, one entry per CDR3 protein. The sample holds about 620,000 distinct CDR3 sequences, 44% seen once. This receptor was taken from a girl aged 5 to 17 with multiple sclerosis. Material for sequencing was blood.

This chain's CDR3 is CASSQPGTRNTEAFF. Written as DNA, the CDR3 is TGCGCCAGCAGCCAACCCGGGACAAGAAACACTGAAGCTTTCTTT. The chain is built from TRBV4-1 and TRBJ1-1; perhaps TRBD1 as D (6 bases). Per the germline V gene, CDR1 is MGHRA and CDR2 is YSYEKL. V dropped 2 bases and J dropped 2 bases, with 12 bases sitting between them. This CDR3 has 15 amino acids.